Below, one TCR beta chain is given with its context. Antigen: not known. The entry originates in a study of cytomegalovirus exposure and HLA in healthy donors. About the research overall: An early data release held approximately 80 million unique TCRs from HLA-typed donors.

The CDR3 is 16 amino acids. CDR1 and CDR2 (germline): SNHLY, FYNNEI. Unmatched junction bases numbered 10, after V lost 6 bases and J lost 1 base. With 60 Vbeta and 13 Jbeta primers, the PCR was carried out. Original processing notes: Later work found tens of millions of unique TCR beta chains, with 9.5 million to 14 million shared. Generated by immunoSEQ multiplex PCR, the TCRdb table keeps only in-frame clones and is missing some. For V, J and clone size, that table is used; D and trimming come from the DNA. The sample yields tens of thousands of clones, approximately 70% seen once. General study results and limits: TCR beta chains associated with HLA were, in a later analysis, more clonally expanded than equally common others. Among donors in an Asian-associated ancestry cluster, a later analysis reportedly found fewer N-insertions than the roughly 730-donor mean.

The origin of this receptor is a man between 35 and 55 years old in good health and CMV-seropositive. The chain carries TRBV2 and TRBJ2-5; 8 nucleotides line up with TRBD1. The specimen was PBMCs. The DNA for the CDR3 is TGTGCCAGCAGACCCCGGGACAGGTATGTCCAAGAGACCCAGTACTTC. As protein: CASRPRDRYVQETQYF.